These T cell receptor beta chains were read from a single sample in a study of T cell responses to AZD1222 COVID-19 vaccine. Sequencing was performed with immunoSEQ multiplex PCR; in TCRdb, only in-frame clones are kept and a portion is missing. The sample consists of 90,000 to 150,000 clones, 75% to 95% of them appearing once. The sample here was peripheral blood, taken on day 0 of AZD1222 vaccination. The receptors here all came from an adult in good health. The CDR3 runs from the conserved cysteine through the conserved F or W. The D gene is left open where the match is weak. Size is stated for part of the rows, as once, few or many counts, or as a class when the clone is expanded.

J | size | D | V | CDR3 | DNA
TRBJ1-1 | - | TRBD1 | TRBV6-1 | CASSEVAGAAGGGAFF | TGTGCCAGCAGTGAAGTCGCAGGGGCCGCAGGGGGAGGAGCTTTCTTT
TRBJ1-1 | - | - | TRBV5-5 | CASSPGLTEAFF | TGTGCCAGCAGCCCAGGACTTACTGAAGCTTTCTTT
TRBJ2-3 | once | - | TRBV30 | CAWRVGIPTDTQYF | TGTGCCTGGAGAGTCGGGATACCCACCGATACGCAGTATTTT
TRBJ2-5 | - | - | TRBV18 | CASSPTDLTQYF | TGTGCCAGCTCACCAACGGACCTGACCCAGTACTTC
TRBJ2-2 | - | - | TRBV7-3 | CASSFGGNTGELFF | TGTGCCAGCAGCTTCGGAGGGAACACCGGGGAGCTGTTTTTT
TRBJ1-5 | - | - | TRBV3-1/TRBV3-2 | CASRYSNQPQHF | TGTGCCAGCAGATATAGCAATCAGCCCCAGCATTTT
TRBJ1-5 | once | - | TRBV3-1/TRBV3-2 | CASSQSLGQPQHF | TGTGCCAGCAGCCAATCACTGGGACAGCCCCAGCATTTT
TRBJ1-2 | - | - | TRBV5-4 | CASSLPDSYGYTF | TGTGCCAGCAGCTTACCGGACAGTTATGGCTACACCTTC
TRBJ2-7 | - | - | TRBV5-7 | CASSSTGWMYEQYF | TGTGCCAGCAGTTCAACAGGGTGGATGTACGAGCAGTACTTC
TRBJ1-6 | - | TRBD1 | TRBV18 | CASSRGQGVDSPLHF | TGTGCCAGCTCACGGGGACAGGGGGTGGATTCACCCCTCCACTTT
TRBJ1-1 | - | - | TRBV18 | CASSPPSGVNTEAFF | TGTGCCAGCTCACCACCGTCAGGGGTGAACACTGAAGCTTTCTTT
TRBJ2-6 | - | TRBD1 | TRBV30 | CAWHYRGPHTSGANVLTF | TGTGCCTGGCATTACAGGGGACCCCACACCTCTGGGGCCAACGTCCTGACTTTC
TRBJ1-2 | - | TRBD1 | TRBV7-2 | CASSANRDRDGYTF | TGTGCCAGCAGCGCCAACCGGGACAGGGATGGCTACACCTTC
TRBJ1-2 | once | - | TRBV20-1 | CSATGYHGYTF | TGCAGTGCTACAGGGTACCATGGCTACACCTTC
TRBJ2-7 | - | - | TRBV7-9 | CASSLWGTLSYEQYF | TGTGCCAGCAGCTTATGGGGGACCCTATCCTACGAGCAGTACTTC
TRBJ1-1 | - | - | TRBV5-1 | CASRAGVSEAFF | TGCGCCAGCCGGGCAGGGGTGAGTGAAGCTTTCTTT
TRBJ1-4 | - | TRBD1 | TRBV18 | CASSRQGAGEKLFF | TGTGCCAGCTCACGCCAGGGGGCTGGGGAAAAACTGTTTTTT
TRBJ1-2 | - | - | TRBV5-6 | CASSLGGTFYGYTF | TGTGCCAGCAGCTTGGGGGGTACCTTTTATGGCTACACCTTC
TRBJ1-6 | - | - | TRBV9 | CASSVDGDINSPLHF | TGTGCCAGCAGCGTAGACGGGGACATTAATTCACCCCTCCACTTT
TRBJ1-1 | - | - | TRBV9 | CASSVATGTEAFF | TGTGCCAGCAGCGTAGCTACCGGCACTGAAGCTTTCTTT
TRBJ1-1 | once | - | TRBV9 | CASSVGAGWPGGAFF | TGTGCCAGCAGCGTAGGAGCGGGATGGCCGGGGGGAGCTTTCTTT
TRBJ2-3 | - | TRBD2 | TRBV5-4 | CASSYSGRRADTQYF | TGTGCCAGCAGCTATAGCGGGAGGAGGGCAGATACGCAGTATTTT
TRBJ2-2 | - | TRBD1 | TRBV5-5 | CASSPRQGSNTGELFF | TGTGCCAGCAGCCCACGACAGGGTTCGAACACCGGGGAGCTGTTTTTT
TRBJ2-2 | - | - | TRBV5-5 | CASSPWDTGELFF | TGTGCCAGCAGCCCTTGGGATACCGGGGAGCTGTTTTTT
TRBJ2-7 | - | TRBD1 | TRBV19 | CASSIDLFNRDSSYEQYF | TGTGCCAGTAGTATAGATCTCTTTAACAGGGACAGTTCCTACGAGCAGTACTTC
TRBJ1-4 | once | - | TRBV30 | CAGQLRLEKLFF | TGTGCCGGACAGCTGAGGTTGGAAAAACTGTTTTTT
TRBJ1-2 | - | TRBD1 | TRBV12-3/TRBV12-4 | CASSSTGEEGYTF | TGTGCCAGCAGTTCCACAGGGGAGGAGGGCTACACCTTC
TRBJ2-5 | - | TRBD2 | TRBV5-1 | CASSLGGAGGRETQYF | TGCGCCAGCAGCTTGGGCGGAGCGGGGGGGCGGGAGACCCAGTACTTC
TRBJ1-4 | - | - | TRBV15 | CATSRDVAGYNEKLFF | TGTGCCACCAGCAGAGATGTGGCGGGTTATAATGAAAAACTGTTTTTT
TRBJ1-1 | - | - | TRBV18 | CASSELGGPEAFF | TGTGCCAGCTCAGAGCTTGGGGGCCCTGAAGCTTTCTTT
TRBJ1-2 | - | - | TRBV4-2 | CASSQDLNREDYGYTF | TGTGCCAGCAGCCAAGATCTTAACCGGGAGGACTATGGCTACACCTTC
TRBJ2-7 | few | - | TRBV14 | CASSQDMSYEQYF | TGTGCCAGCAGCCAGGACATGTCCTACGAGCAGTACTTC
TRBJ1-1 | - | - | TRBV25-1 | CASRKSTPTSTEAFF | TGTGCCAGCAGGAAATCCACACCTACGTCCACTGAAGCTTTCTTT
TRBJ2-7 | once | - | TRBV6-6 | CASSYRPSYEQYF | TGTGCCAGCAGTTACCGCCCCTCCTACGAGCAGTACTTC
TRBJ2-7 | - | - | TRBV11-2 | CASSARSGQNNEQYF | TGTGCCAGCAGCGCTCGGAGCGGACAGAATAACGAGCAGTACTTC
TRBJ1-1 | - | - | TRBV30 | CAWDSHVDEAFF | TGTGCCTGGGACAGCCATGTGGATGAAGCTTTCTTT
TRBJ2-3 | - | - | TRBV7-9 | CASSLRRGFTGTQYF | TGTGCCAGCAGCCTACGTCGCGGATTCACAGGAACGCAGTATTTT
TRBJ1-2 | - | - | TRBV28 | CASSIAGYGYTF | TGTGCCAGCTCGATCGCTGGGTATGGCTACACCTTC
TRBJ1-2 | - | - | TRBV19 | CASSIRWGYGYTF | TGTGCCAGTAGTATTAGGTGGGGATATGGCTACACCTTC
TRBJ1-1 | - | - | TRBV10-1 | CASSGRITAEAFF | TGCGCCAGCAGTGGACGAATTACCGCTGAAGCTTTCTTT
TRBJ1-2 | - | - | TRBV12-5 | CASGLVPRTGGYTF | TGTGCTAGTGGTTTGGTACCACGGACGGGGGGCTACACCTTC
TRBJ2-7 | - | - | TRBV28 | CASSLGRSYEQYF | TGTGCCAGCAGTCTGGGACGGAGCTACGAGCAGTACTTC
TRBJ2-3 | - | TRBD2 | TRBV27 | CASSFRTSGRAGTDTQYF | TGTGCCAGCAGTTTCCGGACTAGCGGGAGGGCCGGCACAGATACGCAGTATTTT
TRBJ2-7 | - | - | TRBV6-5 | CASKNIADEQYF | TGTGCCAGCAAGAACATAGCGGATGAGCAGTACTTC
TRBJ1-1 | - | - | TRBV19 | CASSILASVTEAFF | TGTGCCAGTAGTATCCTGGCCAGCGTCACTGAAGCTTTCTTT
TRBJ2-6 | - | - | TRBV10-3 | CAIRIQGAGANVLTF | TGTGCCATCAGAATACAGGGAGCCGGGGCCAACGTCCTGACTTTC
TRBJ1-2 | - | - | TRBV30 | CAWSKYRRYGYTF | TGTGCCTGGAGTAAATACAGGCGATATGGCTACACCTTC
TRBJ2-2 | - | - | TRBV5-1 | CASSYTTTGELFF | TGCGCCAGCAGCTACACCACGACCGGGGAGCTGTTTTTT
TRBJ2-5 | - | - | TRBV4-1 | CASSPQDPVRSAGGSQETQYF | TGCGCCAGCAGCCCCCAAGACCCCGTCCGGAGTGCTGGAGGGTCACAAGAGACCCAGTACTTC
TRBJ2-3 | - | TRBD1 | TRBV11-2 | CASSLTGATDTQYF | TGTGCCAGCAGCCTGACAGGGGCGACAGATACGCAGTATTTT
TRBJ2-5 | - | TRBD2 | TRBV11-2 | CASSYQGLALMEETQYF | TGTGCCAGCAGCTACCAGGGACTAGCGTTAATGGAGGAGACCCAGTACTTC
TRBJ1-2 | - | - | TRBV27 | CASSFQANYGYTF | TGTGCCAGCAGTTTCCAGGCTAACTATGGCTACACCTTC
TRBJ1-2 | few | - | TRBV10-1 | CASRDAGAGGYTF | TGCGCCAGCCGGGACGCCGGGGCGGGGGGCTACACCTTC
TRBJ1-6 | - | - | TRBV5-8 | CASSLRLNSRSYNSPLHF | TGTGCCAGCAGCTTGAGGTTGAACAGTCGGTCCTATAATTCACCCCTCCACTTT
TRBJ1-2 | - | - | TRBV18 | CASSPRGADGYTF | TGTGCCAGCTCCCCGAGAGGGGCGGATGGCTACACCTTC
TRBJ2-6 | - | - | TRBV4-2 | CASSQVYGRRLSGANVLTF | TGTGCCAGCAGCCAAGTTTACGGACGACGACTCTCTGGGGCCAACGTCCTGACTTTC
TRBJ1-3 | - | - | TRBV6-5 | CASSSGFGNTIYF | TGTGCCAGCAGTTCAGGGTTTGGAAACACCATATATTTT
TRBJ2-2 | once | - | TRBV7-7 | CASSLRTAGPNTGELFF | TGTGCTAGCAGCTTAAGGACGGCGGGACCGAACACCGGGGAGCTGTTTTTT
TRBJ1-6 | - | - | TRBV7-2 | CASSTQTAYNSPLHF | TGTGCCAGCAGCACTCAGACAGCCTATAATTCACCCCTCCACTTT